Listed below are T cell receptor beta chains from one sample, sequenced in a study of Graves' ophthalmopathy and Graves' hyperthyroidism. TCRdb passed the multiplex PCR reads through MiXCR, listing each CDR3 protein once. The profile shows 260,000 or so distinct CDR3 sequences, around 45% of them singletons. Sequenced sample: peripheral blood. The receptors derive from an adult man with Graves' ophthalmopathy. Both conserved end residues are part of each CDR3. Each record gives: CDR3 DNA, CDR3 protein, D gene, V gene, J gene, clone size. D genes are given only for firm matches. Some rows mark clone size as missing; the rest say once, few, many or name a class of expanded clone.

CDR3 DNA: TGCAGTGCTAGGCCCCGGCGGGGGCGGGAGGAAAAACTGTTTTTT
CDR3 protein: CSARPRRGREEKLFF
D gene: NA
V gene: TRBV20-1
J gene: TRBJ1-4
clone size: NA

CDR3 DNA: TGTGCCAGTAGTTCAGAGAGGACTAGCGGCCAAGAGACCCAGTACTTC
CDR3 protein: CASSSERTSGQETQYF
D gene: TRBD2
V gene: TRBV19
J gene: TRBJ2-5
clone size: few

CDR3 DNA: TGTGCCACCAGTGAGGGACAGGGACCCTACGAGCAGTACTTC
CDR3 protein: CATSEGQGPYEQYF
D gene: TRBD1
V gene: TRBV15
J gene: TRBJ2-7
clone size: many

CDR3 DNA: TGTGCCAGCAGTACCGGACAGGTCAACGGCTACACCTTC
CDR3 protein: CASSTGQVNGYTF
D gene: TRBD1
V gene: TRBV6-6
J gene: TRBJ1-2
clone size: NA

CDR3 DNA: TGTGCCAGCAGTACCTGGCCGGGGGAGACCCAGTACTTC
CDR3 protein: CASSTWPGETQYF
D gene: NA
V gene: TRBV7-8
J gene: TRBJ2-5
clone size: NA

CDR3 DNA: TGTGCCTGGAGTGTAAATTGGGGGACAGCGAACACTGAAGCTTTCTTT
CDR3 protein: CAWSVNWGTANTEAFF
D gene: TRBD1
V gene: TRBV7-2
J gene: TRBJ1-1
clone size: NA

CDR3 DNA: TGTGCCATCAGCCCCGGGACCAGGGACGTCCTGACTTTC
CDR3 protein: CAISPGTRDVLTF
D gene: NA
V gene: TRBV10-3
J gene: TRBJ2-6
clone size: many

CDR3 DNA: TGTGCCAGCAGTGAATGGCCCGGTCATGGCTACACCTTC
CDR3 protein: CASSEWPGHGYTF
D gene: NA
V gene: TRBV25-1
J gene: TRBJ1-2
clone size: NA

CDR3 DNA: TGTGCCATCAGTGGGGACCCCCGAGCGTGGGAGACCCAGTACTTC
CDR3 protein: CAISGDPRAWETQYF
D gene: NA
V gene: TRBV10-3
J gene: TRBJ2-5
clone size: NA

CDR3 DNA: TGTGCCAGCAGAGCGGACTGCAACTACGAGCAGTACTTC
CDR3 protein: CASRADCNYEQYF
D gene: NA
V gene: TRBV6-5
J gene: TRBJ2-7
clone size: NA

CDR3 DNA: TGTGCTAGTGGTTTCTCGCGCGGGAGCTCCTACGAGCAGTACTTC
CDR3 protein: CASGFSRGSSYEQYF
D gene: TRBD2
V gene: TRBV12-5
J gene: TRBJ2-7
clone size: NA

CDR3 DNA: TGCAGTGCCCCGAGCCGGGCCCTCTACGAGCAGTACTTC
CDR3 protein: CSAPSRALYEQYF
D gene: NA
V gene: TRBV20-1
J gene: TRBJ2-7
clone size: NA

CDR3 DNA: TGTGCCAGCAGCTTGGGTCCGGGACACCCAAGCGCCGTCCTCAATCAGCCCCAGCATTTT
CDR3 protein: CASSLGPGHPSAVLNQPQHF
D gene: NA
V gene: TRBV5-4
J gene: TRBJ1-5
clone size: NA

CDR3 DNA: TGTGCCAGCACTCGGGGCCACAGCTCCTACGAGCAGTACTTC
CDR3 protein: CASTRGHSSYEQYF
D gene: NA
V gene: TRBV25-1
J gene: TRBJ2-7
clone size: NA

CDR3 DNA: TGTGCCAGCAGTGCCGGGACCGCGAATGTGGAAGAGACCCAGTACTTC
CDR3 protein: CASSAGTANVEETQYF
D gene: NA
V gene: TRBV19
J gene: TRBJ2-5
clone size: few

CDR3 DNA: TGTGCCAGCAGTTCCCTCGGCGCCCAAGAGACCCAGTACTTC
CDR3 protein: CASSSLGAQETQYF
D gene: NA
V gene: TRBV12-3/TRBV12-4
J gene: TRBJ2-5
clone size: few

CDR3 DNA: TGTGCCAGCAGCTTAGGTGCGGGCTCCTACGAGCAGTACTTC
CDR3 protein: CASSLGAGSYEQYF
D gene: NA
V gene: TRBV7-2
J gene: TRBJ2-7
clone size: few

CDR3 DNA: TGCGCCAGCAGTGAGTCGAACAGGGTAGGAATTTACGAGCAGTACTTC
CDR3 protein: CASSESNRVGIYEQYF
D gene: NA
V gene: TRBV10-1
J gene: TRBJ2-7
clone size: few

CDR3 DNA: TGTGCCAGCAGTGACGGCAGGGAGGCCATCTCTGGGGCCAACGTCCTGACTTTC
CDR3 protein: CASSDGREAISGANVLTF
D gene: NA
V gene: TRBV2
J gene: TRBJ2-6
clone size: few

CDR3 DNA: TGTGCCAGTAGTATTGCCGTGGGGAATTCACCCCTCCACTTT
CDR3 protein: CASSIAVGNSPLHF
D gene: NA
V gene: TRBV19
J gene: TRBJ1-6
clone size: NA

CDR3 DNA: TGTGCCAGCAGTCGCCCATCGGGGGAACATGGCTACACCTTC
CDR3 protein: CASSRPSGEHGYTF
D gene: NA
V gene: TRBV7-9
J gene: TRBJ1-2
clone size: few

CDR3 DNA: TGCAGTGCTTACGACAGGGATCGGGCTTTCTTT
CDR3 protein: CSAYDRDRAFF
D gene: TRBD1
V gene: TRBV20-1
J gene: TRBJ1-1
clone size: many

CDR3 DNA: TGTGCCAGCAGTTTCGACAGGGACCACGAGCAGTACTTC
CDR3 protein: CASSFDRDHEQYF
D gene: TRBD1
V gene: TRBV7-3
J gene: TRBJ2-7
clone size: NA

CDR3 DNA: TGCAGTGCTAGAGGGGACAGGGGCGAGACCCAGTACTTC
CDR3 protein: CSARGDRGETQYF
D gene: TRBD1
V gene: TRBV20-1
J gene: TRBJ2-5
clone size: few

CDR3 DNA: TGTGCCAGCAGCGTAGCGCCGACGGACGAGCAGTACTTC
CDR3 protein: CASSVAPTDEQYF
D gene: NA
V gene: TRBV9
J gene: TRBJ2-7
clone size: many

CDR3 DNA: TGTGCCAGCAGTTTATTGGGGGGCTACACCTTC
CDR3 protein: CASSLLGGYTF
D gene: NA
V gene: TRBV12-3/TRBV12-4
J gene: TRBJ1-2
clone size: NA

CDR3 DNA: TGTGCCAGCAGCTCACCTCCTAAAGAGACCCAGTACTTC
CDR3 protein: CASSSPPKETQYF
D gene: NA
V gene: TRBV13
J gene: TRBJ2-5
clone size: NA

CDR3 DNA: TGTGCCAGTACCTCAGACAGGGTTAGCTATGGCTACACCTTC
CDR3 protein: CASTSDRVSYGYTF
D gene: TRBD1
V gene: TRBV19
J gene: TRBJ1-2
clone size: NA

CDR3 DNA: TGTGCCAGCAGGGTAATGTACGGGTTGGATGGCTACACCTTC
CDR3 protein: CASRVMYGLDGYTF
D gene: NA
V gene: TRBV12-3/TRBV12-4
J gene: TRBJ1-2
clone size: NA

CDR3 DNA: TGTGCCAGCAGCTTATATGCGATTGAAGCTTTCTTT
CDR3 protein: CASSLYAIEAFF
D gene: NA
V gene: TRBV7-2
J gene: TRBJ1-1
clone size: NA

CDR3 DNA: TGTGCCAGCAGGAGAGACGGCTCGGGCTCCTATAATTCACCCCTCCACTTT
CDR3 protein: CASRRDGSGSYNSPLHF
D gene: NA
V gene: TRBV6-1
J gene: TRBJ1-6
clone size: NA

CDR3 DNA: TGTGCCTGTTCGGGGACGGGGAACACTGAAGCTTTCTTT
CDR3 protein: CACSGTGNTEAFF
D gene: NA
V gene: TRBV30
J gene: TRBJ1-1
clone size: few

CDR3 DNA: TGTGCCAGCAGCTCAAACACGAAACCCGAAAAACTGTTTTTT
CDR3 protein: CASSSNTKPEKLFF
D gene: NA
V gene: TRBV2
J gene: TRBJ1-4
clone size: NA

CDR3 DNA: TGTGCCAGCAGCTTGGGGCAGGGGGCTGGGAGCAATCAGCCCCAGCATTTT
CDR3 protein: CASSLGQGAGSNQPQHF
D gene: TRBD1
V gene: TRBV7-2
J gene: TRBJ1-5
clone size: once

CDR3 DNA: TGTGCCAGCAGCCCCGACAGGGGGCGCCTCCAAGAGACCCAGTACTTC
CDR3 protein: CASSPDRGRLQETQYF
D gene: TRBD1
V gene: TRBV7-9
J gene: TRBJ2-5
clone size: NA

CDR3 DNA: TGCAGTGCTAGGGATGCGAACACCGGGGAGCTGTTTTTT
CDR3 protein: CSARDANTGELFF
D gene: NA
V gene: TRBV20-1
J gene: TRBJ2-2
clone size: NA

CDR3 DNA: TGCAGTGCTAGAGATTCTCAGGGAAGAGAGACCCAGTACTTC
CDR3 protein: CSARDSQGRETQYF
D gene: NA
V gene: TRBV20-1
J gene: TRBJ2-5
clone size: few

CDR3 DNA: TGTGCCAGCAATCCTGGGCAGGGGACTTCGAGAGGGAACACTGAAGCTTTCTTT
CDR3 protein: CASNPGQGTSRGNTEAFF
D gene: NA
V gene: TRBV12-3/TRBV12-4
J gene: TRBJ1-1
clone size: few

CDR3 DNA: TGTGCCAGCAGTAACCCCAGGGGGGGAACTAATGAAAAACTGTTTTTT
CDR3 protein: CASSNPRGGTNEKLFF
D gene: TRBD1
V gene: TRBV12-3/TRBV12-4
J gene: TRBJ1-4
clone size: once

CDR3 DNA: TGTGCCAGCAGACCGGGACATCAGACCCATTCACCCCTCCACTTT
CDR3 protein: CASRPGHQTHSPLHF
D gene: NA
V gene: TRBV12-3/TRBV12-4
J gene: TRBJ1-6
clone size: few

CDR3 DNA: TGCAGTGCTAGAAACTACGGGACTAGCGAGGGGAGGCAGTACTTC
CDR3 protein: CSARNYGTSEGRQYF
D gene: TRBD2
V gene: TRBV20-1
J gene: TRBJ2-7
clone size: NA

CDR3 DNA: TGTGCCAGCAGCTTGCCCGGACAGGGGGTCGAATCGGCGCAGTACTTC
CDR3 protein: CASSLPGQGVESAQYF
D gene: TRBD1
V gene: TRBV5-6
J gene: TRBJ2-7
clone size: NA

CDR3 DNA: TGTGCCAGCAGCCCGAGGACAGCCAGCGAGCAGTACTTC
CDR3 protein: CASSPRTASEQYF
D gene: NA
V gene: TRBV5-4
J gene: TRBJ2-7
clone size: NA

CDR3 DNA: TGCAGCGTTGGGGGTTTGGAAGAAAAACTGTTTTTT
CDR3 protein: CSVGGLEEKLFF
D gene: NA
V gene: TRBV29-1
J gene: TRBJ1-4
clone size: many

CDR3 DNA: TGCAGCGCTACAGGGAGGGCCCTCTACGAGCAGTACTTC
CDR3 protein: CSATGRALYEQYF
D gene: NA
V gene: TRBV29-1
J gene: TRBJ2-7
clone size: NA

CDR3 DNA: TGCAGCGTAGTAACAGGGGCAGAAGAGCAGTACTTC
CDR3 protein: CSVVTGAEEQYF
D gene: TRBD1
V gene: TRBV29-1
J gene: TRBJ2-7
clone size: many

CDR3 DNA: TGTGCCAGCAGTTACGGCGGTCCTGAAGCTTTCTTT
CDR3 protein: CASSYGGPEAFF
D gene: NA
V gene: TRBV6-6
J gene: TRBJ1-1
clone size: NA